The 11 T cell receptor beta chains in this list originate from one sample, sequenced in a study of blood T cell repertoires in COVID-19. Profiling relied on immunoSEQ multiplex PCR, and the TCRdb table lists in-frame clones only, not all of them. Counted here are about 110,000 clones, about four fifths occurring once; the ten biggest clones make up 11% to 15%. Sequencing was done on a sample of peripheral blood. The receptors come from a woman in her sixties or seventies with acute or convalescent COVID-19.

The rearrangement uses TRBV18 and TRBJ1-1; weak D call: TRBD1 (6 bases). Germline V gene sequence: CDR1 KGHSH, CDR2 LQKENI. V was shortened by 3 bases and J by 0 bases, with 11 bases between the two germline ends. The CDR3 extends over 15 amino acids. CDR3 coding DNA: TGTGCCAGCTCACCTAGACAGGAGATGAACACTGAAGCTTTCTTT. This codes for CASSPRQEMNTEAFF.

The gene calls are TRBV6-6 and TRBJ2-3, with TRBD2 identical over 9 bases. With 7 bases clipped from V and 6 bases from J, the junction kept 8 bases outside the gene matches. CDR1 and CDR2 (germline): MNHNY, SVGAGI (reference sequence). There are 14 residues in the CDR3. The CDR3, as DNA: TGTGCCAGCATCTCAGCGGGGGGAGTTGATACGCAGTATTTT. Residues: CASISAGGVDTQYF.

Worth noting for this clone: Other DNA variants within this sample encode the same CDR3. J is TRBJ1-1 and V is TRBV5-1; TRBD1 matches at 8 bases. The CDR3 contains 15 residues. Germline loops: CDR1 SGHRS, CDR2 YFSETQ. V was clipped by 0 bases and J by 2 bases; unmatched bases: 3. The CDR3 reads CASSLGGQGNTEAFF. CDR3 nucleotides: TGCGCCAGCAGCTTGGGCGGACAGGGAAACACTGAAGCTTTCTTT.

This chain connects TRBV18 to TRBJ2-1; D perhaps matches TRBD2 (6 bases). V was trimmed by 2 bases and J by 0 bases, leaving 11 bases between them. CDR3 size: 16 residues. Germline CDR1 reads KGHSH; CDR2 reads LQKENI. DNA for the CDR3: TGTGCCAGCTCACCAGTCGGGGGAAGCTCCTACAATGAGCAGTTCTTC. Translating it yields CASSPVGGSSYNEQFF.

This clone appeared once. The chain couples TRBV2 to TRBJ1-6; D gene ambiguous. Germline V gene sequence: CDR1 SNHLY, CDR2 FYNNEI. CDR3 length: 15 amino acids. With 4 bases removed from V and 0 bases from J, the gap between germline ends came to 7 bases. CDR3 DNA: TGTGCCAGCAGTGGTGGGAGCTCCTATAATTCACCCCTCCACTTT. Translated, it gives CASSGGSSYNSPLHF.

The chain carries TRBV13 and TRBJ2-7; no reliable D call. Germline CDR1 and CDR2: PRHDT and FYEKMQ (reference sequence). Trimming removed 1 base at V and 4 bases at J, with 5 bases between. The CDR3 runs to 12 residues. CDR3 in amino acids: CASSLAQYEQYF. In DNA, the CDR3 is TGTGCCAGCAGCTTAGCGCAGTACGAGCAGTACTTC.

This chain links TRBV27 with TRBJ2-2; no clear D gene. Trimming took 6 bases from V and 7 from J, leaving 6 bases between them. CDR3 length: 11 residues. Germline V lookup: CDR1 MNHEY, CDR2 SMNVEV (reference sequence). The CDR3 coding sequence is TGTGCCAGCAGGTCAGGCGGGGAGCTGTTTTTT. It translates to CASRSGGELFF.

V is TRBV15 and J is TRBJ2-1, with D possibly matching TRBD1 (5 bases). V lost 3 bases, J lost 2 bases, and 14 bases lay in between. The length of the CDR3 is 16 residues. The germline V gene encodes CDR1 LNHNV and CDR2 YYDKDF (reference sequence). The CDR3 here is CATSREQVQPYNEQFF. DNA of the CDR3: TGTGCCACCAGCAGGGAACAGGTTCAACCCTACAATGAGCAGTTCTTC.

The chain employs TRBV5-1 and TRBJ2-1; unclear D gene. The ends were cut back, 1 base at V and 6 bases at J, with 8 bases in the middle. Germline V gene lookup returns CDR1 SGHRS and CDR2 YFSETQ. This CDR3 has 13 amino acids. CDR3 amino acids: CASSLIGGNEQFF. CDR3 bases: TGCGCCAGCAGCTTGATCGGCGGCAATGAGCAGTTCTTC. Complete variable domain (other parts from reference TRBV5-1 and TRBJ2-1): KAGVTQTPRYLIKTRGQQVTLSCSPISGHRSVSWYQQTPGQGLQFLFEYFSETQRNKGNFPGRFSGRQFSNSRSEMNVSTLELGDSALYLCASSLIGGNEQFFGPGTRLTVL.

V gene TRBV10-3 combines with J gene TRBJ2-5; D is undetermined. Germline CDR1 reads ENHRY; CDR2 reads SYGVKD. The V gene lost 8 bases and the J gene lost 0 bases, with 7 bases spanning the gap. CDR3 length equals 12 residues. In nucleotides, the CDR3 is TGTGCCATCTCAGGCGACCAAGAGACCCAGTACTTC. This gives the protein CAISGDQETQYF.

The chain carries TRBV2 and TRBJ2-7; the D gene is possibly TRBD1 (6 bases). This CDR3 has 13 residues. CDR1 is SNHLY, CDR2 FYNNEI, per germline. V was trimmed by 7 bases and J by 3 bases, leaving 13 bases between them. CDR3 sequence: CASTGGLGYEQYF. CDR3 nucleotides: TGTGCCAGCACTGGGGGCCTCGGCTACGAGCAGTACTTC.